The entry below describes one TCR beta chain. The sample belongs to a study of cytomegalovirus exposure and HLA in healthy donors. Amplification used 60 Vbeta primers and 13 Jbeta primers. The data were produced by immunoSEQ multiplex PCR, yet TCRdb's version contains in-frame clones alone and is incomplete. The sample lists fewer than 200,000 clones; approximately 71% were seen once. Germline lookup yields CDR1 SGHNT and CDR2 YYREEE (reference sequence). The CDR3 has 15 amino acids. Trimming stripped 2 bases from V and 3 bases from J, with 14 bases between. The V gene is TRBV5-4, the J gene TRBJ1-1; no clear D gene. The sequence came from a girl between 5 and 17 years old in good health and CMV-seronegative. The specimen was PBMCs. CDR3 coding DNA: TGTGCCAGCAGCTTAGGACTATACGACGACACTGAAGCTTTCTTT. Its translation is CASSLGLYDDTEAFF.